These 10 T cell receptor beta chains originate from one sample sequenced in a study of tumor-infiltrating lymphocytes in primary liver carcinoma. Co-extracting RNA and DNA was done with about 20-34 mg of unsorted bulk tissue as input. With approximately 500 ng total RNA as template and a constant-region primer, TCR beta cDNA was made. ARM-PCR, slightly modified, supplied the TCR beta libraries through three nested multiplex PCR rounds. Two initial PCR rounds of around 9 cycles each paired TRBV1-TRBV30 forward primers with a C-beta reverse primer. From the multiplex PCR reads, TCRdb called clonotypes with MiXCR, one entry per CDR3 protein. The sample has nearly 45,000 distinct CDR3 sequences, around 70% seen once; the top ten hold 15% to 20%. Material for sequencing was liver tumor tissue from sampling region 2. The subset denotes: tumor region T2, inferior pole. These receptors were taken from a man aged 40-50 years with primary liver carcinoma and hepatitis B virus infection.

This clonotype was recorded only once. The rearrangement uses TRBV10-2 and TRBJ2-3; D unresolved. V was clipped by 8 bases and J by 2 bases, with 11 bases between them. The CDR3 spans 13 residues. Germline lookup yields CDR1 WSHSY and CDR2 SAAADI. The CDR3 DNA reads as TGCGCCAGCGGGAATGTGCTCACAGATACGCAGTATTTT. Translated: CASGNVLTDTQYF.

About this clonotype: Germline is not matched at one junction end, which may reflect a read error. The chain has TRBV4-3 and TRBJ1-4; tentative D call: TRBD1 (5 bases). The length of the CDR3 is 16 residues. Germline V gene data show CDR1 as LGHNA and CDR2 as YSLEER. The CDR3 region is CANSQDLRGRNVKLLF. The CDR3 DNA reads TGCGCCAACAGCCAAGATCTTAGGGGACGAAATGTAAAACTGCTTTTT.

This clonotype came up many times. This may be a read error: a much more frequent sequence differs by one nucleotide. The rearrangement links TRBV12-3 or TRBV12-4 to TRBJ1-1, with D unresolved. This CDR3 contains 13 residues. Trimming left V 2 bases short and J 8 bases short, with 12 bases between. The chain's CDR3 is CASSLKGSHEAFF. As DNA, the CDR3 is TGTGCCAGCAGTTTAAAGGGTTCCCACGAAGCTTTCTTT.

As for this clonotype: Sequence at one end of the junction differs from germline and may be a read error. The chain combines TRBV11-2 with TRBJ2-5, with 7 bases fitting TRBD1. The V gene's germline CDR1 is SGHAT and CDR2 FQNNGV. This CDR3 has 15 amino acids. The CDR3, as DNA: TGTGCTAGCAGCTTACCGACAGGGAGCGTCGAGACCCAGTACTTC. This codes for CASSLPTGSVETQYF.

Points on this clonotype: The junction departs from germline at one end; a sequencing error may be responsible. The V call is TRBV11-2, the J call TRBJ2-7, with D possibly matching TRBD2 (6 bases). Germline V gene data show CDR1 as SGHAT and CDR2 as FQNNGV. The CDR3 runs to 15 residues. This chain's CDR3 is CVSSLLNPGVEEQYF. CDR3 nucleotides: TGTGTCAGCAGCCTACTGAATCCGGGGGTGGAGGAGCAGTACTTC.

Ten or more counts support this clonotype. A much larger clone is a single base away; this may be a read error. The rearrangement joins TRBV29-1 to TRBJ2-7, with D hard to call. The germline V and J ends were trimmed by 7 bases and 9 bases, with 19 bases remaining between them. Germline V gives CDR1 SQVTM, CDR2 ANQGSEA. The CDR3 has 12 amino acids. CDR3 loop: CSAGWGNRGQYF. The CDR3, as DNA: TGCAGCGCGGGTTGGGGTAATCGCGGGCAGTACTTC.

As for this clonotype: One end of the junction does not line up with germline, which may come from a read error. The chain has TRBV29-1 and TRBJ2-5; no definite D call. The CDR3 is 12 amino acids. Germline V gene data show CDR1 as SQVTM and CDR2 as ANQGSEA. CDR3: CNVGVPGETQYF. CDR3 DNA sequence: TGCAACGTTGGGGTTCCCGGTGAGACCCAGTACTTC.

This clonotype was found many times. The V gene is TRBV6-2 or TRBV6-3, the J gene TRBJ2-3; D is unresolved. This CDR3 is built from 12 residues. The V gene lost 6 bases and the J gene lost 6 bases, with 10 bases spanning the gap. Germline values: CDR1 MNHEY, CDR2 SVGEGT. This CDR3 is CASSRITDTQYF. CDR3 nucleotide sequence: TGTGCCAGCAGCAGAATTACGGATACGCAGTATTTT.

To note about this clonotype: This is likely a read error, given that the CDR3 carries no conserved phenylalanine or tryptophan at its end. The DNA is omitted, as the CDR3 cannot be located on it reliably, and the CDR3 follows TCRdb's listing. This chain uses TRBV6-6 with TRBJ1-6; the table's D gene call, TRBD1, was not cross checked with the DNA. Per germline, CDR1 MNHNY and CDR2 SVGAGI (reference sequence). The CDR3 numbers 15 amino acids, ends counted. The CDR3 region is CASSLGTGRNSPFRS.

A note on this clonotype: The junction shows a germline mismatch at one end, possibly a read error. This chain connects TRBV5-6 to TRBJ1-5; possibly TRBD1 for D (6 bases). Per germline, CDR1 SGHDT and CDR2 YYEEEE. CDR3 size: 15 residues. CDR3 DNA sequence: TGTGCCAGCAGCATCTCGGGCAGGGGCGATCATCCCCAGCATTTT. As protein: CASSISGRGDHPQHF. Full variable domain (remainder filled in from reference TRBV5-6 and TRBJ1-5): DAGVTQSPTHLIKTRGQQVTLRCSPKSGHDTVSWYQQALGQGPQFIFQYYEEEERQRGNFPDRFSGHQFPNYSSELNVNALLLGDSALYLCASSISGRGDHPQHFGDGTRLSIL.